This T cell receptor beta chain was found in a study of T cell responses to AZD1222 COVID-19 vaccine. TCRdb keeps only in-frame clones here, not all; method: immunoSEQ multiplex PCR. The repertoire holds 110,000 or so clones, approximately 83% seen once, with almost 9.5% in the top ten. The germline V and J ends were trimmed by 1 base and 0 bases, with 9 bases remaining between them. Germline V gives CDR1 LGHDT, CDR2 YNNKEL (reference sequence). The CDR3 is 16 residues long. Study outcomes and limitations: White British people made up most donors, females outnumbered males, and clonal diversity was possibly underestimated. Spike-specific TCR breadth and depth both grew after two AZD1222 doses.

About this clone itself: No antigen is known for it.

This specimen was peripheral blood, taken on day 0 of AZD1222 vaccination. The sequence derives from an adult in good health. The V call is TRBV3-1 (or the pseudogene TRBV3-2), the J call TRBJ1-4; D unclear. CDR3 protein: CASSQGVPATNEKLFF. The CDR3 nucleotides read TGTGCCAGCAGCCAAGGAGTTCCTGCAACTAATGAAAAACTGTTTTTT.